This is a list of T cell receptor beta chains from one sample in a study of human T cells and chemical hapten exposure. One entry per CDR3 protein, called by TCRdb with MiXCR from the RACE reads. The sample includes about 92,000 distinct CDR3 sequences, approximately 9.9% of them seen just once. The sample here was whole blood, taken in connection with sensitization to the hapten diphenylcyclopropenone (DPC). These receptors came from a woman aged 40 to 55 with alopecia areata. Some clones in this sample may be carry-over from other donors' samples. The CDR3 runs from the conserved cysteine through the conserved F or W. The D gene is left open where the match is weak. Rows may omit the clone size; those that give it use once, few, many or a size class.

NA	NA	TRBJ2-7	TRBV10-3	TGTGCCATCACGGTTGCAGACGAGCAGTACTTC	CAITVADEQYF
many	NA	TRBJ2-3	TRBV29-1	TGCAGCGTCCAGACTGGCCCGGGGACAGATACGCAGTATTTT	CSVQTGPGTDTQYF
many	TRBD1	TRBJ2-4	TRBV7-6	TGTGCCAGCAGCTCACGGACAGGATTAGCCAAAAACATTCAGTACTTC	CASSSRTGLAKNIQYF
many	TRBD1	TRBJ2-1	TRBV11-2	TGTGCCAGCAGCTTGGGGCGCGGACAGGCTTCCTACAATGAGCAGTTCTTC	CASSLGRGQASYNEQFF
many	TRBD1	TRBJ2-4	TRBV14	TGTGCCAGCAGCCAAAAGGGGGCTGGAGCCAAAAACATTCAGTACTTC	CASSQKGAGAKNIQYF
NA	NA	TRBJ2-2	TRBV6-5	TGTGCCAGCAGTTGGGCATTTAACACCGGGGAGCTGTTTTTT	CASSWAFNTGELFF
many	NA	TRBJ2-5	TRBV7-6	TGTGCCAGCAGCTTAGTAGGAGAGCAAGAGACCCAGTACTTC	CASSLVGEQETQYF
NA	NA	TRBJ1-6	TRBV20-1	TGCAGTGCTGCCGGGGCAGGGTCACCCCTCCACTTT	CSAAGAGSPLHF
NA	NA	TRBJ2-2	TRBV2	TGTGCCAGCAGTGTCTCAGGAGCGGACACCGGGGAGCTGTTTTTT	CASSVSGADTGELFF
many	NA	TRBJ2-5	TRBV20-1	TGCAGTGCTAGAGTGGGCGGTCAAGAGACCCAGTACTTC	CSARVGGQETQYF
NA	NA	TRBJ2-7	TRBV7-2	TGTGCCAGCAGCTGGGGTGTGTGGGAGCAGTACTTC	CASSWGVWEQYF
few	TRBD1	TRBJ1-5	TRBV5-1	TGCGCCAGCAGCCCAGGGACAGGGGATAACTATCAGCCCCAGCATTTT	CASSPGTGDNYQPQHF
many	NA	TRBJ2-1	TRBV2	TGTGCCAGCAGGGTTCCGGGACACATGCACTACAATGAGCAGTTCTTC	CASRVPGHMHYNEQFF
many	TRBD1	TRBJ2-7	TRBV20-1	TGCAGTCCCTCGAGGGCAGGGGGCGCCTACGAGCAGTACTTC	CSPSRAGGAYEQYF
NA	NA	TRBJ2-7	TRBV18	TGTGCCAGCTCACCAAACAGGGACGAGCAGTACTTC	CASSPNRDEQYF
many	NA	TRBJ1-2	TRBV2	TGTGCCAGCAGTGAACTGGTGGACGTCTATGGCTACACCTTC	CASSELVDVYGYTF
few	TRBD1	TRBJ2-7	TRBV18	TGTGCCAGCTCACAAGGGACAGGGGCTCCCCGCCGGGACTTC	CASSQGTGAPRRDF
many	NA	TRBJ2-1	TRBV7-2	TGTGCCAGCAGCAGCGACAGGCAGTCCTACAATGAGCAGTTCTTC	CASSSDRQSYNEQFF
NA	TRBD2	TRBJ2-3	TRBV4-3	TGCGCCAGCAGCCAAGCGTGGGGAGGGTCCCTCACAGATACGCAGTATTTT	CASSQAWGGSLTDTQYF
NA	NA	TRBJ1-4	TRBV5-6	TGTGCCAGCAGCTTGGGCGGGTCCGGGAATGAAAAACTGTTTTTT	CASSLGGSGNEKLFF
NA	TRBD1	TRBJ1-4	TRBV7-2	TGTGCCAGCAGCAGCGGACAGGGGCGCTTTGCAACTAATGAAAAACTGTTTTTT	CASSSGQGRFATNEKLFF
few	TRBD1	TRBJ1-3	TRBV7-2	TGTGCCAGCAGCACATGGACAGGGGGCAGTGGAAACACCATATATTTT	CASSTWTGGSGNTIYF
NA	TRBD2	TRBJ2-4	TRBV18	TGTGCCAGCTCACCACCCTCAGTAGCGGGCATTCAGTACTTC	CASSPPSVAGIQYF
many	TRBD2	TRBJ2-3	TRBV7-2	TGTGCCAGCAGCTTAGGTCCGAGCGGGGGGACAGATACGCAGTATTTT	CASSLGPSGGTDTQYF
many	NA	TRBJ2-6	TRBV20-1	TGCAGTGCTAGCCGGGACTCTTCGAGCTCTGGGGCCAACGTCCTGACTTTC	CSASRDSSSSGANVLTF
NA	TRBD1	TRBJ2-5	TRBV19	TGTGCCACTCAGGACAGGGTTCAAGAGACCCAGTACTTC	CATQDRVQETQYF
few	NA	TRBJ1-5	TRBV7-3	TGTGCCAGCAGCTTAACAGCAGGCCCGAATCAGCCCCAGCATTTT	CASSLTAGPNQPQHF
NA	NA	TRBJ2-3	TRBV9	TGTGCCAGCAGCGTAGTGGCGGGGCCTAGCACAGATACGCAGTATTTT	CASSVVAGPSTDTQYF
many	TRBD2	TRBJ2-1	TRBV7-6	TGTGCCAGCAGCCGAGGACTAGGATACTACAATGAGCAGTTCTTC	CASSRGLGYYNEQFF
NA	NA	TRBJ2-1	TRBV3-1	TGTGCCAGCAGCCAAGAAAGAGCCCCCCGGTTCTTC	CASSQERAPRFF
few	TRBD1	TRBJ2-7	TRBV6-2/TRBV6-3	TGTGCCAGCAGTTACAATAGCGGACAGGGGGCCTCCTACGAGCAGTACTTC	CASSYNSGQGASYEQYF
NA	NA	TRBJ2-3	TRBV6-6	TGTGCCAGCAGTTACGATCCGGCCGCAGATACGCAGTATTTT	CASSYDPAADTQYF
many	NA	TRBJ2-7	TRBV5-5	TGTGCCAGCAGCTTGGTAGGCTCCTACGAGCAGTACTTC	CASSLVGSYEQYF
few	NA	TRBJ1-1	TRBV7-2	TGTGCCAGCAGCGCGGGCACTGAAGCTTTCTTT	CASSAGTEAFF
many	TRBD2	TRBJ2-1	TRBV10-3	TGTGCCATCAGTGATCAGACTAGCCAGAGCTCCTACAATGAGCAGTTCTTC	CAISDQTSQSSYNEQFF
few	TRBD1	TRBJ1-5	TRBV7-6	TGTGCCAGCAGCTTGGCAGGGGGCTCTTATCAGCCCCAGCATTTT	CASSLAGGSYQPQHF
few	NA	TRBJ2-7	TRBV6-2/TRBV6-3	TGTGCCAGCAGTCGGACCTACTACGAGCAGTACTTC	CASSRTYYEQYF
NA	NA	TRBJ2-1	TRBV9	TGTGCCAGCGGCGGGGGCAGTGAGCAGTTCTTC	CASGGGSEQFF
few	NA	TRBJ2-3	TRBV29-1	TGCAGCGTTGAGAAGGATGCGGACCTTACGCAGTATTTT	CSVEKDADLTQYF
few	NA	TRBJ1-1	TRBV19	TGTGCCAGTAGTTTTGGGCCTGAAGCTTTCTTT	CASSFGPEAFF
NA	TRBD1	TRBJ1-2	TRBV27	TGTGCCAGCAGTTTTAGGGGACAGGAGGCCCCCTATGGCTACACCTTC	CASSFRGQEAPYGYTF